This T cell receptor beta chain comes out of a study of cytomegalovirus exposure and HLA in healthy donors. General study results and limits: Some TCR beta chains (about 180 of them) were listed as cytomegalovirus-associated.

The CDR3 extends over 13 amino acids. Trimming stripped 8 bases from V and 3 bases from J, with 11 bases between. CDR1 and CDR2 (germline): SGHNT, YENEEA. The study drew the donors from its approximately 120-subject validation cohort, separate from the roughly 710-subject first cohort. Note on this clone: Its antigen is undetermined.

This table comes from immunoSEQ multiplex PCR, and its TCRdb copy is limited to in-frame clones, with some not included. The data contain 60,000 to 85,000 clones, 96% of them singletons. The chain has TRBV11-3 and TRBJ2-4, with D unclear. This clonotype was obtained from a woman aged 18-29 years in good health and CMV-seropositive. Sequencing used PBMCs. The CDR3 bases are TGTGCCAGCGAGTCTCCCCTCAAAAACATTCAGTACTTC. Its protein is CASESPLKNIQYF.